This T cell receptor (beta chain) was found in a study of blood T cell repertoires in COVID-19. The protocol was immunoSEQ multiplex PCR, while the TCRdb copy is restricted to in-frame clones and leaves out a portion. Among 94,000 or so clones listed, roughly 84% were seen once. Germline V gene data show CDR1 as MNHEY and CDR2 as SVGAGI. V gave up 7 bases and J gave up 4 bases; unmatched junction bases: 8. There are 15 residues in the CDR3. V gene TRBV6-5 combines with J gene TRBJ1-3, with 9 bases fitting TRBD1. Specimen: peripheral blood. The TCR comes from a man aged 55 to 70 with acute or convalescent COVID-19. The CDR3 nucleotides are TGTGCCAGCAAAAAACAGGGACAGGGCGGAAACACCATATATTTT. Protein: CASKKQGQGGNTIYF.